These 18 T cell receptor beta chains originate from one sample sequenced in a study of blood T cell repertoires in COVID-19. The protocol was immunoSEQ multiplex PCR, while the TCRdb copy is restricted to in-frame clones and leaves out a portion. The sample yields just under 350,000 clones, approximately 90% seen once. Sequencing was performed on peripheral blood. These receptors came from a woman in her late teens or twenties who had recovered from COVID-19.

A note on this clone: The junction differs from germline at one of its ends, possibly a read error. The chain couples TRBV5-1 to TRBJ2-3, with TRBD1 matching over 7 bases. Germline V lookup: CDR1 SGHRS, CDR2 YFSETQ. The CDR3 contains 18 residues. The CDR3 spells CASSLGPMGRGITYTQYF. The CDR3 DNA sequence: TGCGCCAGCAGCTTGGGCCCCATGGGCAGGGGGATCACATATACGCAGTATTTT.

The chain links TRBV4-1 to TRBJ2-1; 8 bases are shared with TRBD2. CDR1 MGHRA and CDR2 YSYEKL come from the germline V gene. This CDR3 spans 18 amino acids. Trimming at V came to 4 bases and at J to 2 bases, leaving 13 bases not matched to a gene. The DNA for the CDR3 is TGCGCCAGCAGCCCTGGTGATGTGGCGGGAGGTGCCTACAATGAGCAGTTCTTC. It specifies CASSPGDVAGGAYNEQFF.

This chain links TRBV10-3 with TRBJ1-3; D is unclear. V gave up 4 bases and J gave up 9 bases, with 7 bases separating them. The CDR3 extends over 11 amino acids. Germline CDR1 ENHRY, CDR2 SYGVKD. CDR3 region: CAISGGRTIYF. CDR3 coding DNA: TGTGCCATCAGTGGTGGGCGCACCATATATTTT.

This chain links TRBV6-5 with TRBJ2-5; 7 bases are shared with TRBD1. V lost 11 bases and J lost 2; bases outside the gene matches: 11. Germline-derived CDR1 and CDR2 are MNHEY and SVGAGI. The CDR3 has 14 amino acids. The CDR3 sequence: CAGERGPRQETQYF. The CDR3 DNA reads as TGTGCCGGGGAAAGGGGGCCAAGACAAGAGACCCAGTACTTC.

The CDR3 loop is CASSYPGLAGTDTQYF. DNA for the CDR3: TGTGCCAGCAGTTACCCTGGACTAGCGGGCACAGATACGCAGTATTTT. J is TRBJ2-3 and V is TRBV6-2 or TRBV6-3; TRBD2 aligns across 10 bases. CDR3 length: 16 amino acids. The V and J ends lost 2 bases and 1 base, in that order; junction bases with no gene match: 3. Germline V CDR1 and CDR2: MNHEY, SVGEGT.

The chain carries TRBV19 and TRBJ2-3, with D maybe TRBD1 (6 bases). CDR3 length: 13 residues. The V end lost 9 bases, the J end lost 2 bases, and 12 bases lay between the germline ends. Per the germline V gene, CDR1 is LNHDA and CDR2 is SQIVND (reference sequence). The CDR3 reads CASNQGTTDTQYF. CDR3 sequence (DNA): TGTGCCAGCAACCAGGGGACCACAGATACGCAGTATTTT.

The V gene is TRBV30, the J gene TRBJ1-2; 8 bases agree with TRBD1. Germline-derived CDR1 and CDR2 are GTSNPN and SVGIG (reference sequence). The CDR3 length is 13 residues. The J segment lost 8 bases and the V segment lost 2 bases, leaving 7 bases of the junction unmatched. CDR3 sequence: CAWSTGGWRGYTF. CDR3 DNA: TGTGCCTGGAGTACAGGGGGTTGGCGCGGCTACACCTTC. Supplemented by reference TRBV30 and TRBJ1-2, the full variable domain reads SQTIHQWPATLVQPVGSPLSLECTVEGTSNPNLYWYRQAAGRGLQLLFYSVGIGQISSEVPQNLSASRPQDRQFILSSKKLLLSDSGFYLCAWSTGGWRGYTFGSGTRLTVV.

V is TRBV5-6 and J is TRBJ2-5; D perhaps matches TRBD2 (6 bases). The V end was cut by 1 base, the J end by 4 bases, with 11 bases between. The CDR3 sequence is 14 residues long. Germline V gene lookup returns CDR1 SGHDT and CDR2 YYEEEE. The CDR3 coding sequence is TGTGCCAGCAGCTTGCGGGGAGGCCGAGAGACCCAGTACTTC. This encodes CASSLRGGRETQYF. Supplemented by reference TRBV5-6 and TRBJ2-5, the full variable domain reads DAGVTQSPTHLIKTRGQQVTLRCSPKSGHDTVSWYQQALGQGPQFIFQYYEEEERQRGNFPDRFSGHQFPNYSSELNVNALLLGDSALYLCASSLRGGRETQYFGPGTRLLVL.

This chain links TRBV7-9 with TRBJ1-1, with 10 bases that match TRBD1. Germline V lookup: CDR1 SEHNR, CDR2 FQNEAQ (reference sequence). V lost 1 base to trimming and J lost 10 bases; unmatched junction nucleotides: 12. The CDR3 spans 16 residues. CDR3: CASSLVGDRGGTRAFF. The CDR3 DNA reads as TGTGCCAGCAGCTTAGTAGGGGACAGGGGAGGAACGCGAGCTTTCTTT.

The chain combines TRBV18 with TRBJ1-5; tentative D call: TRBD1 (6 bases). Trimming pared 4 bases from V and 6 bases from J, leaving 7 bases between. The V gene's germline CDR1 is KGHSH and CDR2 LQKENI. The CDR3 length is 12 residues. The CDR3 DNA is TGTGCCAGCTCACAGGGGGTTCAGCCCCAGCATTTT. The encoded protein is CASSQGVQPQHF.

The table lists this clone with a count of one. The rearrangement joins TRBV27 to TRBJ1-1, with D perhaps TRBD1 (5 bases). The CDR3 has 20 amino acids. Germline V lookup: CDR1 MNHEY, CDR2 SMNVEV (reference sequence). The V and J ends lost 4 bases and 2 bases respectively, with 29 bases between them. The CDR3: CASSSDITPGKMERNTEAFF. Written as DNA, the CDR3 is TGTGCCAGCAGTTCCGACATCACTCCAGGGAAGATGGAACGAAACACTGAAGCTTTCTTT.

The rearrangement links TRBV5-1 to TRBJ2-1, with TRBD2 matching over 10 bases. J lost 9 bases, V lost 0 bases, and 12 bases had no gene match. CDR3 length: 17 amino acids. The germline V gene encodes CDR1 SGHRS and CDR2 YFSETQ. The DNA for the CDR3 is TGCGCCAGCAGCTTGGCAACTAGCGGGACCTCACGGGGTGAGCAGTTCTTC. Translation: CASSLATSGTSRGEQFF.

The CDR3 DNA reads as TGTGCCAGCAGCCAGGGGAAGAATCAGCCCCAGCATTTT. Encoded protein: CASSQGKNQPQHF. This rearrangement joins TRBV7-8 to TRBJ1-5; TRBD1 might be the D (6 bases). Trimming shortened V by 5 bases and J by 4 bases, and 9 bases separated the two germline ends. From germline, CDR1 is SGHVS and CDR2 FQNEAQ. This CDR3 comprises 13 residues.

The chain recombines TRBV29-1 with TRBJ1-5; D gene ambiguous. V was trimmed by 1 base and J by 6 bases, leaving 10 bases between them. Germline V gene lookup returns CDR1 SQVTM and CDR2 ANQGSEA. This CDR3 region has 13 residues. In DNA, the CDR3 is TGCAGCGTTGAAGCTAGATCCGGTCAGCCCCAGCATTTT. Translating gives CSVEARSGQPQHF. Variable domain in full (rest from reference TRBV29-1 and TRBJ1-5): SAVISQKPSRDICQRGTSLTIQCQVDSQVTMMFWYRQQPGQSLTLIATANQGSEATYESGFVIDKFPISRPNLTFSTLTVSNMSPEDSSIYLCSVEARSGQPQHFGDGTRLSIL.

The count of this clone is one. The chain has TRBV12-5 and TRBJ2-1; 7 bases map to TRBD2. The CDR3 contains 15 residues. The ends lost 7 bases at V and 0 bases at J; junction bases unmatched: 6. The germline V gene has CDR1 LGHNT and CDR2 FRNRAP. The CDR3 is CASAPSGYSYNEQFF. The CDR3, as DNA: TGTGCTAGTGCCCCTAGCGGTTACTCCTACAATGAGCAGTTCTTC.

This chain connects TRBV4-3 to TRBJ1-1, with 10 positions matching TRBD1. J was trimmed by 3 bases and V by 5 bases; bases with no gene match: 9. The CDR3 contains 16 residues. The germline V gene encodes CDR1 LGHNA and CDR2 YSLEER. CDR3 residues: CASSTRQGAVDTEAFF. As DNA, the CDR3 is TGCGCCAGCAGCACCCGACAGGGGGCGGTTGACACTGAAGCTTTCTTT.

V and J are TRBV3-1 (or the pseudogene TRBV3-2) and TRBJ2-1, with D perhaps TRBD2 (5 bases). Germline values: CDR1 LGHDT, CDR2 YNNKEL (reference sequence). The CDR3 extends over 13 amino acids. With 1 base removed from V and 5 bases from J, the gap between germline ends came to 6 bases. The CDR3: CASSQGGNNEQFF. In DNA form, the CDR3 reads TGTGCCAGCAGCCAAGGAGGGAACAATGAGCAGTTCTTC.

This chain joins TRBV9 and TRBJ2-7; 8 positions agree with TRBD2. With 0 bases clipped from V and 2 bases from J, the junction kept 4 bases outside the gene matches. Germline V CDR1 and CDR2: SGDLS, YYNGEE. The CDR3 runs to 15 residues. The CDR3 is CASSVGSGAPYEQYV. In nucleotides, the CDR3 is TGTGCCAGCAGCGTAGGTAGCGGGGCCCCCTACGAGCAGTACGTC.